This T cell receptor (beta chain) came from a study of T cell repertoires in cytomegalovirus infection. Study summary: Indicated by public TCR beta signatures were CMV infection and matching HLA type. Overall study results and limits: Of the TCR beta families, the public ones yielded a cumulative frequency that identified carriers of CMV plus the relevant HLA. Clonotypes of TCR beta that were HLA-C-restricted and CMV-specific dominated the ex vivo response.

One entry per CDR3 protein, called by TCRdb with MiXCR from the reads. In the table there are tens of thousands of distinct CDR3 sequences, around 42% of which are singletons. In regard to this clonotype: No antigen is known for it.

Germline V gene sequence: CDR1 SEHNR, CDR2 FQNEAQ (reference sequence). V dropped 5 bases and J dropped 0 bases, with 8 bases sitting between them. CDR3 length equals 14 residues. J is TRBJ1-5 and V is TRBV7-9; D call uncertain. The sequence was collected from a human donor in good health (CMV status not recorded). Some clones in this sample may be carry-over from other donors' samples. The sequenced sample was CD8+ T cells from cultured PBMCs, obtained from culture after CMV antigen stimulation. DNA of the CDR3: TGTGCCAGCAGCCCCACAGATAGCAATCAGCCCCAGCATTTT. Amino acid sequence: CASSPTDSNQPQHF.